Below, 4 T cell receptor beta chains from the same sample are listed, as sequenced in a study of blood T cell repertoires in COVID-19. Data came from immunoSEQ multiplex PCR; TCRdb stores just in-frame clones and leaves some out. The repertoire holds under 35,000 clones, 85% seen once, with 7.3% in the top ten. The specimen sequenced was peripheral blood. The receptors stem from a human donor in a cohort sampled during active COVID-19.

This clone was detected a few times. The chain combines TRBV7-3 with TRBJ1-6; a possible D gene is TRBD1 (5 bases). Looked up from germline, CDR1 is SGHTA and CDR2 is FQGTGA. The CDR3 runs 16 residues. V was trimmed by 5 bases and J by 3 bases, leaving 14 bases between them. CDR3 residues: CASSLTGGDYNSPLHF. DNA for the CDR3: TGTGCCAGCAGCCTCACAGGAGGGGACTATAATTCACCCCTCCACTTT.

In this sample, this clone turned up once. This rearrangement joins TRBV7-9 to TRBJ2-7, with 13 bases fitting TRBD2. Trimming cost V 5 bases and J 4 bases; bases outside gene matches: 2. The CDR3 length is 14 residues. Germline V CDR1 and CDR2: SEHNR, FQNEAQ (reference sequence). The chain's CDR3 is CASSPTSGRYEQYF. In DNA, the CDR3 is TGTGCCAGCAGCCCGACTAGCGGGAGGTACGAGCAGTACTTC.

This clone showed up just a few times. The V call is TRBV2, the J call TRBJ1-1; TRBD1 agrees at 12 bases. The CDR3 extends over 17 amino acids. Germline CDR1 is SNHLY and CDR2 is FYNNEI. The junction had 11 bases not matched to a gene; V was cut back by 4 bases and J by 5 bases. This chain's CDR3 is CASSVSGQGALGTEAFF. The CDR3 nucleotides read TGTGCCAGCAGTGTCTCGGGACAGGGGGCGCTGGGTACTGAAGCTTTCTTT.

The chain's CDR3 is CASTKEGLYGYTF. The DNA of the CDR3 is TGTGCCAGCACTAAAGAGGGCCTCTATGGCTACACCTTC. The V and J genes are TRBV9 and TRBJ1-2; D is unclear. The germline V and J ends were trimmed by 6 bases and 4 bases, with 13 bases remaining between them. Looked up from germline, CDR1 is SGDLS and CDR2 is YYNGEE. The CDR3 spans 13 residues. Filled out from reference TRBV9 and TRBJ1-2, the complete variable domain reads DSGVTQTPKHLITATGQRVTLRCSPRSGDLSVYWYQQSLDQGLQFLIQYYNGEERAKGNILERFSAQQFPDLHSELNLSSLELGDSALYFCASTKEGLYGYTFGSGTRLTVV.